This T cell receptor beta chain emerged from a study of blood T cells in healthy people across ages. Primed by a sample-barcoded 5' primer and a J-beta primer mix, a second PCR proceeded for about 6 to 11 cycles. Each CDR3 protein gets one entry after TCRdb re-called the 5' RACE reads with MiXCR. The sample lists 600,000 or so distinct CDR3 sequences; under 25% were seen once. The CDR3 loop spans 13 amino acids. After removal of 1 base from V and 8 bases from J, the junction contained 3 bases not matched to a gene. Germline V gene sequence: CDR1 LGHDT, CDR2 YNNKEL (reference sequence). This rearrangement joins TRBV3-1 to TRBJ1-1; the match to TRBD1 covers 8 bases. The TCR originated in a man in his 70s in good health. Material for sequencing was blood. CDR3: CASSQVWDREAFF. The CDR3, as DNA: TGTGCCAGCAGCCAAGTTTGGGACAGGGAAGCTTTCTTT.